The 22 T cell receptor beta chains below were found in one sample sequenced in a study of cytomegalovirus exposure and HLA in healthy donors. PCR used 60 Vbeta primers and 13 Jbeta primers. The method was immunoSEQ multiplex PCR; TCRdb's version includes in-frame clones alone and lacks a portion of them. The data show hundreds of thousands of clones, about three quarters seen once. The source material was PBMCs. Source of these receptors: a boy between 10 and 17 years old in good health and CMV-seronegative.

The chain uses TRBV19 and TRBJ1-3, with 8 bases matching TRBD1. Losses at the gene ends were 7 bases for V and 0 bases for J; bases not matched to a gene: 2. The V gene's germline CDR1 is LNHDA and CDR2 SQIVND (reference sequence). This CDR3 spans 14 amino acids. The CDR3 region is CASKTGGSGNTIYF. CDR3 bases: TGTGCCAGTAAAACAGGGGGCTCTGGAAACACCATATATTTT.

The gene calls are TRBV19 and TRBJ2-1; TRBD2 is a possible D gene (6 bases). Deletions cut 3 bases from V and 8 bases from J, with 14 bases between. The CDR3 spans 14 residues. Germline V CDR1 and CDR2: LNHDA, SQIVND (reference sequence). This CDR3 is CASSILGRGHEQFF. Written as DNA, the CDR3 is TGTGCCAGTAGTATCTTAGGGCGGGGTCATGAGCAGTTCTTC.

This clone was counted once. V gene TRBV5-1 combines with J gene TRBJ2-5; TRBD1 agrees at 8 bases. Per the germline V gene, CDR1 is SGHRS and CDR2 is YFSETQ. The ends lost 0 bases at V and 2 bases at J; junction bases unmatched: 3. The CDR3 length is 15 residues. The CDR3 protein is CASSLAQGAQETQYF. The CDR3 coding sequence is TGCGCCAGCAGCTTGGCCCAGGGGGCACAAGAGACCCAGTACTTC.

This rearrangement joins TRBV10-3 to TRBJ1-1; 7 positions agree with TRBD1. V trimming: 3 bases; J trimming: 5 bases; junction bases outside the gene matches: 9. The CDR3 is 15 residues long. Germline V lookup: CDR1 ENHRY, CDR2 SYGVKD. In DNA, the CDR3 is TGTGCCATCAGTGACCGTGACAGGGCTCATACTGAAGCTTTCTTT. The encoded protein is CAISDRDRAHTEAFF.

V usage is TRBV10-1 and J usage is TRBJ2-1; 8 positions match TRBD1. V gave up 3 bases and J gave up 4 bases; unmatched junction bases: 5. Per the germline V gene, CDR1 is WNHNN and CDR2 is SYGVQD (reference sequence). The CDR3 runs 15 residues. Here the CDR3 reads CASSDGQGAYNEQFF. The CDR3 DNA reads as TGCGCCAGCAGTGACGGGCAGGGGGCGTACAATGAGCAGTTCTTC.

J is TRBJ1-6 and V is TRBV6-1, with D hard to call. The V and J ends lost 10 bases and 7 bases respectively, with 14 bases between them. Germline assignment: CDR1 MNHNS and CDR2 SASEGT. This CDR3 has 13 residues. CDR3: CATQRTGNSPLHF. DNA for the CDR3: TGTGCCACCCAAAGAACGGGGAATTCACCCCTCCACTTT.

This chain uses TRBV4-1 with TRBJ2-1; TRBD1 aligns across 7 bases. The CDR3 consists of 17 residues. Trimming cost V 1 base and J 0 bases; bases outside gene matches: 6. Germline V lookup: CDR1 MGHRA, CDR2 YSYEKL. The CDR3 DNA follows: TGCGCCAGCAGCCAAGGGTTGACAGGGAGCTCCTACAATGAGCAGTTCTTC. Protein product: CASSQGLTGSSYNEQFF.

V gene TRBV5-1 combines with J gene TRBJ2-6; tentative D call: TRBD1 (5 bases). Germline CDR1 reads SGHRS; CDR2 reads YFSETQ. The CDR3 contains 20 residues. V lost 1 base and J 0 bases, leaving 20 bases between the germline ends. CDR3 in amino acids: CASSLWGTLNVGSGANVLTF. CDR3 in DNA: TGCGCCAGCAGCTTGTGGGGCACCCTCAACGTGGGCTCTGGGGCCAACGTCCTGACTTTC.

DNA of the CDR3: TGTGCCACCAGCAGAGATACAGGAACTAGCACAGATACGCAGTATTTT. It translates to CATSRDTGTSTDTQYF. The chain joins TRBV15 to TRBJ2-3; tentative D call: TRBD1 (5 bases). The CDR3 extends over 16 amino acids. The germline V and J ends were trimmed by 0 bases and 0 bases, with 10 bases remaining between them. Looked up from germline, CDR1 is LNHNV and CDR2 is YYDKDF (reference sequence).

The chain uses TRBV10-2 and TRBJ1-1, with TRBD1 matching over 7 bases. Per the germline V gene, CDR1 is WSHSY and CDR2 is SAAADI. The CDR3 sequence is 13 residues long. After removal of 2 bases from V and 7 bases from J, the junction contained 4 bases not matched to a gene. The CDR3 spells CASSETGVGEAFF. The CDR3 bases are TGCGCCAGCAGTGAGACAGGGGTGGGTGAAGCTTTCTTT.

The chain couples TRBV27 to TRBJ1-1; 7 positions agree with TRBD1. From germline, CDR1 is MNHEY and CDR2 SMNVEV (reference sequence). The CDR3 runs 15 residues. V lost 3 bases and J lost 2; bases outside the gene matches: 6. CDR3 nucleotides: TGTGCCAGCAGTTTTACCGGGACAGCTAACACTGAAGCTTTCTTT. Its protein product is CASSFTGTANTEAFF.

The V call is TRBV29-1, the J call TRBJ2-1; TRBD1 matches 8 bases. CDR1 and CDR2 (germline): SQVTM, ANQGSEA. Trimming cost V 7 bases and J 6 bases; bases outside gene matches: 8. There are 13 residues in the CDR3. CDR3 sequence: CSADRGRGNEQFF. The DNA of the CDR3 is TGCAGCGCCGACAGGGGAAGGGGCAATGAGCAGTTCTTC.

This clone was seen only once. CDR3: CASTGTGDHNEQFF. In DNA, the CDR3 is TGCGCCAGCACAGGGACAGGGGACCACAATGAGCAGTTCTTC. The gene calls are TRBV5-1 and TRBJ2-1; TRBD1 agrees at 10 bases. The CDR3 covers 14 residues. The germline V gene has CDR1 SGHRS and CDR2 YFSETQ. Trimming took 6 bases from V and 5 from J; bases not matched to a gene: 5.

This chain links TRBV6-5 with TRBJ2-1; 9 nucleotides align to TRBD1. The CDR3 covers 14 residues. V was pared by 0 bases and J by 14 bases, with 8 bases of the junction left unmatched. The germline gives CDR1 MNHEY, CDR2 SVGAGI. CDR3 in DNA: TGTGCCAGCAGTTACTCAGGGACAGGGATTGGGGAGTTCTTC. Translating gives CASSYSGTGIGEFF.

The V gene is TRBV30, the J gene TRBJ1-2, with D perhaps matching TRBD1 (6 bases). Deletions cut 0 bases from V and 4 bases from J, with 12 bases between. This CDR3 has 14 residues. Germline assignment: CDR1 GTSNPN and CDR2 SVGIG (reference sequence). The CDR3 DNA reads as TGTGCCTGGAGTGTACTGGGGGCGGGCTATGGCTACACCTTC. Translating gives CAWSVLGAGYGYTF.

DNA of the CDR3: TGTGCCAGCTCACCACTTCCCCTGGCCAGATCCCTTAATGAAAAACTGTTTTTT. Translation: CASSPLPLARSLNEKLFF. This chain links TRBV18 with TRBJ1-4, with no clear D. There are 18 residues in the CDR3. CDR1 KGHSH and CDR2 LQKENI come from the germline V gene. V dropped 1 base and J dropped 4 bases, with 19 bases sitting between them. Combining the CDR3 with reference TRBV18 and TRBJ1-4 gives the whole variable domain NAGVMQNPRHLVRRRGQEARLRCSPMKGHSHVYWYRQLPEEGLKFMVYLQKENIIDESGMPKERFSAEFPKEGPSILRIQQVVRGDSAAYFCASSPLPLARSLNEKLFFGSGTQLSVL.

CDR3 loop: CASSRQGVPLGEQYF. CDR3 sequence (DNA): TGTGCCAGCAGCCGCCAGGGTGTACCCCTCGGAGAGCAGTACTTC. This chain joins TRBV14 and TRBJ2-7, with D perhaps matching TRBD1 (5 bases). Trimming removed 4 bases at V and 7 bases at J, with 20 bases between. The germline gives CDR1 SGHDN, CDR2 FVKESK. This CDR3 comprises 15 residues. Combining the CDR3 with reference TRBV14 and TRBJ2-7 gives the whole variable domain EAGVTQFPSHSVIEKGQTVTLRCDPISGHDNLYWYRRVMGKEIKFLLHFVKESKQDESGMPNNRFLAERTGGTYSTLKVQPAELEDSGVYFCASSRQGVPLGEQYFGPGTRLTVT.

This clone appeared once. The rearrangement uses TRBV4-3 and TRBJ1-2; D possibly corresponds to TRBD1 (6 bases). The CDR3 totals 14 residues. Per the germline V gene, CDR1 is LGHNA and CDR2 is YSLEER. Trimming stripped 2 bases from V and 4 bases from J, with 11 bases between. CDR3 DNA: TGCGCCAGCAGCCAAACCAGGGGCGCCTATGGCTACACCTTC. Its protein is CASSQTRGAYGYTF.

The V gene is TRBV4-1, the J gene TRBJ1-1, with TRBD1 as a possible D gene (5 bases). Germline-derived CDR1 and CDR2 are MGHRA and YSYEKL. The length of the CDR3 is 15 residues. Deletions cut 0 bases from V and 9 bases from J, with 17 bases between. The CDR3 DNA reads as TGCGCCAGCAGCCAAGATGAGGGGACTTTGCGACAAGCTTTCTTT. Encoded protein: CASSQDEGTLRQAFF.

For the CDR3, the DNA is TGTGCCAGCAGTGGGGGACAGACAGATACGCAGTATTTT. Protein sequence: CASSGGQTDTQYF. The chain combines TRBV6-4 with TRBJ2-3, with TRBD1 matching over 7 bases. Germline V gives CDR1 MRHNA, CDR2 SNTAGT. There are 13 residues in the CDR3. Trimming cost V 4 bases and J 3 bases; bases outside gene matches: 1.

This clone was counted only a few times. The CDR3 protein is CASGSSGTRTDEQYF. DNA of the CDR3: TGTGCCAGCGGATCTTCCGGGACTAGAACCGACGAGCAGTACTTC. The chain has TRBV27 and TRBJ2-7; 8 bases match TRBD2. The trim removed 8 bases at V and 5 bases at J, leaving 14 bases unmatched. Germline values: CDR1 MNHEY, CDR2 SMNVEV (reference sequence). This CDR3 comprises 15 residues.

Details on this clone: The junction shows a germline mismatch at one end, possibly a read error. This sample also contains other DNA sequences that code for the same CDR3. The genes are TRBV6-1 and TRBJ1-1, with TRBD1 matching over 8 bases. The CDR3 is 15 residues long. CDR1 is MNHNS and CDR2 is SASEGT in the germline V gene. The DNA for the CDR3 is TGTGCCAGCAGTGAAGCGATGGACAGGGCTACTGAGGCTTTCTTT. Translated, it gives CASSEAMDRATEAFF.